Listed below are T cell receptor beta chains from one sample, sequenced in a study of control samples from healthy donors and cancer patients. The protocol was immunoSEQ multiplex PCR, while the TCRdb copy is restricted to in-frame clones and leaves out a portion. There are fewer than 250,000 clones in the sample; around 93% occur only once, and approximately 2% lies in the top ten. Sequenced input: blood. These receptors all come from a man between 25 and 39 years old in good health. The CDR3 runs from the conserved cysteine through the conserved F or W. The order of the fields is J gene, clone size, D gene, V gene, CDR3 DNA, CDR3 protein. The D gene is left open where the match is weak. A row's size may be missing; if present it is once, few, many or a size class.

j_gene: TRBJ1-3; abundance: .; d_gene: .; v_gene: TRBV6-5; CDR3nt: TGTGCCACCCAAACAGGGAGCTCTGGAAACACCATATATTTT; CDR3aa: CATQTGSSGNTIYF
j_gene: TRBJ1-4; abundance: .; d_gene: .; v_gene: TRBV2; CDR3nt: TGTGCCAGCAGTGACTCCGGGACAAGAAATGAAAAACTGTTTTTT; CDR3aa: CASSDSGTRNEKLFF
j_gene: TRBJ2-1; abundance: .; d_gene: .; v_gene: TRBV6-2/TRBV6-3; CDR3nt: TGTGCCAGCAGTTCCCTGCTAGCAGATCTGAATGAGCAGTTCTTC; CDR3aa: CASSSLLADLNEQFF
j_gene: TRBJ1-1; abundance: .; d_gene: .; v_gene: TRBV2; CDR3nt: TGTGCCAGCAGTGAAGCGCCCAGGTACTACACTGAAGCTTTCTTT; CDR3aa: CASSEAPRYYTEAFF
j_gene: TRBJ1-1; abundance: .; d_gene: .; v_gene: TRBV4-1; CDR3nt: TGCGCCAGCAGCTGGGGAGGGCGCACTGAAGCTTTCTTT; CDR3aa: CASSWGGRTEAFF
j_gene: TRBJ2-1; abundance: .; d_gene: .; v_gene: TRBV18; CDR3nt: TGTGCCAGCTCACCATTGGGTCCCAGCCAGGGCAATGAGCAGTTCTTC; CDR3aa: CASSPLGPSQGNEQFF
j_gene: TRBJ1-6; abundance: .; d_gene: .; v_gene: TRBV11-2; CDR3nt: TGTGCCAGCAGCGCCCGCTTCTCCGATAATTCACCCCTCCACTTT; CDR3aa: CASSARFSDNSPLHF
j_gene: TRBJ2-3; abundance: .; d_gene: .; v_gene: TRBV2; CDR3nt: TGTGCCAGCGTCCCCCAGCGGGCGCAGTATTTT; CDR3aa: CASVPQRAQYF
j_gene: TRBJ2-6; abundance: .; d_gene: TRBD1; v_gene: TRBV7-9; CDR3nt: TGTGCCAGCAGCTTCCAGGGGGCAATTTCCTCTGGGGCCAACGTCCTGACTTTC; CDR3aa: CASSFQGAISSGANVLTF
j_gene: TRBJ1-1; abundance: .; d_gene: .; v_gene: TRBV29-1; CDR3nt: TGCAGCTATGGGACATCGTGGGGCACTGAAGCTTTCTTT; CDR3aa: CSYGTSWGTEAFF
j_gene: TRBJ1-2; abundance: .; d_gene: .; v_gene: TRBV24-1; CDR3nt: TGTGCCACCAGTGATTTATCCCCCGACGGTCCGGAAGGCTACACCTTC; CDR3aa: CATSDLSPDGPEGYTF
j_gene: TRBJ1-5; abundance: .; d_gene: .; v_gene: TRBV6-6; CDR3nt: TGTGCCAGCGTAAGCCCCGGTCGGGGAAATCAGCCCCAGCATTTT; CDR3aa: CASVSPGRGNQPQHF
j_gene: TRBJ1-1; abundance: .; d_gene: .; v_gene: TRBV7-3; CDR3nt: TGTGCCAGCAGCTTAGGTTTGGGCAGGGTGTTCTCTGAAGCTTTCTTT; CDR3aa: CASSLGLGRVFSEAFF
j_gene: TRBJ1-1; abundance: once; d_gene: .; v_gene: TRBV11-2; CDR3nt: TGTGCCAGCAGCTTTTACACCGACACTGAAGCTTTCTTT; CDR3aa: CASSFYTDTEAFF
j_gene: TRBJ2-1; abundance: .; d_gene: .; v_gene: TRBV5-4; CDR3nt: TGTGCCAGCAGCTTGGCCAGGCCCAGGGGAAACAATGAGCAGTTCTTC; CDR3aa: CASSLARPRGNNEQFF
j_gene: TRBJ1-2; abundance: .; d_gene: TRBD1; v_gene: TRBV6-6; CDR3nt: TGTGCCAGCAGTTACCCCTTTGACAGGGTGCGGTATGGCTACACCTTC; CDR3aa: CASSYPFDRVRYGYTF
j_gene: TRBJ1-1; abundance: once; d_gene: TRBD1; v_gene: TRBV27; CDR3nt: TGTGCCAGCAGTTTACAGTCCCCGGGACAGATAATGAACACTGAAGCTTTCTTT; CDR3aa: CASSLQSPGQIMNTEAFF
j_gene: TRBJ1-2; abundance: .; d_gene: .; v_gene: TRBV7-3; CDR3nt: TGTGCCAGCAGCCCGGGCATTGGGCCGCGGGATGGCTACACCTTC; CDR3aa: CASSPGIGPRDGYTF